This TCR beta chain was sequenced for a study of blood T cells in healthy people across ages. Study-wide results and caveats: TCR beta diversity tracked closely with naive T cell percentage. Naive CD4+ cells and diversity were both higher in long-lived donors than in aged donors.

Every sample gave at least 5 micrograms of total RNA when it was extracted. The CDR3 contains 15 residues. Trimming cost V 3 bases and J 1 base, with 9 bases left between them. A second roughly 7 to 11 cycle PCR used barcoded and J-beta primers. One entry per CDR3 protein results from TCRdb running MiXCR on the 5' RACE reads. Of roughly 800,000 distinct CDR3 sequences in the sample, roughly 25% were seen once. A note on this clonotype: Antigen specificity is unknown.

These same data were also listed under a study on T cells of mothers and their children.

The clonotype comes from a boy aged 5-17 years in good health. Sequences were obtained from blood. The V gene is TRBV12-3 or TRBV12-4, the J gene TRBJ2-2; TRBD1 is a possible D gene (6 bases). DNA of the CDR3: TGTGCCAGCAGTTTTACGACAGGGAACACCGGGGAGCTGTTTTTT. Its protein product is CASSFTTGNTGELFF.